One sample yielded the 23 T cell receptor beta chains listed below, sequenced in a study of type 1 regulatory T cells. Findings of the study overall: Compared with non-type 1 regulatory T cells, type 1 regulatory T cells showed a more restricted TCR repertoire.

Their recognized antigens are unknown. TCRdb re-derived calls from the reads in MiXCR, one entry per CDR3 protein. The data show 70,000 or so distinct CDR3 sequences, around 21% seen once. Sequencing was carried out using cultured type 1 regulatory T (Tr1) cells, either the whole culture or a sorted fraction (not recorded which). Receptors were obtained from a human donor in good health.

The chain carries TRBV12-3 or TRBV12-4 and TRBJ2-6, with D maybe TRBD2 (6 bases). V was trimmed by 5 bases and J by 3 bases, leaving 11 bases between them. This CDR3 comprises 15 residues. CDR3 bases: TGTGCCAGCAGTCCCGGAGGGGATGGGGCCAACGTCCTGACTTTC. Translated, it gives CASSPGGDGANVLTF.

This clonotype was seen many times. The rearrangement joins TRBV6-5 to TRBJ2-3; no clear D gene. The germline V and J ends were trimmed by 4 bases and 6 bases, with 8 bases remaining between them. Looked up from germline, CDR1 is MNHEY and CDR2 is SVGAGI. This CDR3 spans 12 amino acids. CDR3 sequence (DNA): TGTGCCAGCAGTTCACGTGGGGATACGCAGTATTTT. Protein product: CASSSRGDTQYF.

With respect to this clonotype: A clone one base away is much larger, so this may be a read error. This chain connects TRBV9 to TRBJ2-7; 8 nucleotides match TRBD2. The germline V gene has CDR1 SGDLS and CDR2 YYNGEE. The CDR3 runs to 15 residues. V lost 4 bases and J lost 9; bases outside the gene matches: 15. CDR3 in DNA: TGTGCCAGCAGCTGGGCGGGGGGCCCTCTGGACGGGCAGTACTTC. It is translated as CASSWAGGPLDGQYF.

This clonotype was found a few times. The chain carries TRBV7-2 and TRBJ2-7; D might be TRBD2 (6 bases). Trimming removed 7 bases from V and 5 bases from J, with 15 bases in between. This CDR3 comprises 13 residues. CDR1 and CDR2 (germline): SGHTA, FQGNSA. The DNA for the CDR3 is TGTGCCAGCACCGGGAGCGGACGCCACGAGCAGTACTTC. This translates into CASTGSGRHEQYF.

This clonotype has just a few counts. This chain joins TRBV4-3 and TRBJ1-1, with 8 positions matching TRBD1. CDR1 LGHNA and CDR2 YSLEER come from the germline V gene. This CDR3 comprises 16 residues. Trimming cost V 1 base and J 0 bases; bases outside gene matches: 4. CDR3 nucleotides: TGCGCCAGCAGCCAAGCTACAGGGGGATTGAACACTGAAGCTTTCTTT. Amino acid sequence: CASSQATGGLNTEAFF.

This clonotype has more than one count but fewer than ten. The CDR3 bases are TGTGCCAGCAGCTCGCCGGGTGCATCCTACGAGCAGTACTTC. It is translated as CASSSPGASYEQYF. V and J are TRBV7-9 and TRBJ2-7, with D unresolved. The CDR3 runs to 14 residues. Germline V gene data show CDR1 as SEHNR and CDR2 as FQNEAQ (reference sequence). V lost 4 bases and J lost 1, with 11 bases in between.

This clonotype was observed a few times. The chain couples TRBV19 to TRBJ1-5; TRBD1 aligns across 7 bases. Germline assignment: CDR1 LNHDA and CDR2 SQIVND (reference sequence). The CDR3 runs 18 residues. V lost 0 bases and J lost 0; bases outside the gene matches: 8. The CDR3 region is CASSIDRRQGYSNQPQHF. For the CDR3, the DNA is TGTGCCAGTAGTATAGATCGACGACAGGGATATAGCAATCAGCCCCAGCATTTT. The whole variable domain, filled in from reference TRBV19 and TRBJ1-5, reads DGGITQSPKYLFRKEGQNVTLSCEQNLNHDAMYWYRQDPGQGLRLIYYSQIVNDFQKGDIAEGYSVSREKKESFPLTVTSAQKNPTAFYLCASSIDRRQGYSNQPQHFGDGTRLSIL.

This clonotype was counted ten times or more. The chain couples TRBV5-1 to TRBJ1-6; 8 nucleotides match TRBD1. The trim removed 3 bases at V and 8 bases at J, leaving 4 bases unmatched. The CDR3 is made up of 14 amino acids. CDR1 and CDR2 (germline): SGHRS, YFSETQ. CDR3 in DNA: TGCGCCAGCAGCTCCGGACAGGGCGATTCACCCCTCCACTTT. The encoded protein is CASSSGQGDSPLHF.

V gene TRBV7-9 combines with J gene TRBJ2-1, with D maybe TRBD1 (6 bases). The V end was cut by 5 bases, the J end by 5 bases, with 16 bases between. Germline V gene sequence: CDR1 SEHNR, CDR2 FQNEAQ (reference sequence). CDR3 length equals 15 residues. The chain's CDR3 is CASSTEWTANNEQFF. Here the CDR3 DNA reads TGTGCCAGCAGCACGGAGTGGACAGCTAACAATGAGCAGTTCTTC.

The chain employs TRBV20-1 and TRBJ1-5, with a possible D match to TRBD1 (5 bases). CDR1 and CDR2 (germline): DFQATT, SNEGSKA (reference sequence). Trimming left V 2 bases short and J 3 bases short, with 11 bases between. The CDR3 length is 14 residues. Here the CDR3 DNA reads TGCAGTGCTAGAATATGGGGCACCAATCAGCCCCAGCATTTT. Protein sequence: CSARIWGTNQPQHF.

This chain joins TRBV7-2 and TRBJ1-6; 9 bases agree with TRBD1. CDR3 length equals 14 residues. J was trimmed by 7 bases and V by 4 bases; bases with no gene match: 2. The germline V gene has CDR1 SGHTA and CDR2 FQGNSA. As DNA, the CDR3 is TGTGCCAGCAGCTGGACAGGGGAAAATTCACCCCTCCACTTT. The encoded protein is CASSWTGENSPLHF.

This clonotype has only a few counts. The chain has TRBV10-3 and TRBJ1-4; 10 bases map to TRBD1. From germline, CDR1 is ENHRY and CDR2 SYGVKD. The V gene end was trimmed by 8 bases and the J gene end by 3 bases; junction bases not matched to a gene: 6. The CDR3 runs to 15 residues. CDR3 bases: TGTGCCATCTCGGGACAGGGGACCCCTAATGAAAAACTGTTTTTT. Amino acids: CAISGQGTPNEKLFF.

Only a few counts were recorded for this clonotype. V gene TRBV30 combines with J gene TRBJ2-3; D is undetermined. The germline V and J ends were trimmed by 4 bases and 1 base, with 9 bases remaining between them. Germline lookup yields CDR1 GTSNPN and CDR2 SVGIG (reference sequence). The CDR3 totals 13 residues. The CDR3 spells CAWTLSGTDTQYF. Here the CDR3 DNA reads TGTGCCTGGACCCTATCCGGCACAGATACGCAGTATTTT.

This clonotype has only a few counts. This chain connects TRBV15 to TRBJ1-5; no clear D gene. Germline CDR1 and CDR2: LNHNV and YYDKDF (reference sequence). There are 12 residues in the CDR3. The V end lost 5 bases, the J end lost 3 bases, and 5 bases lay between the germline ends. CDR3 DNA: TGTGCCACCAGCCTGGTCAATCAGCCCCAGCATTTT. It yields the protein CATSLVNQPQHF.

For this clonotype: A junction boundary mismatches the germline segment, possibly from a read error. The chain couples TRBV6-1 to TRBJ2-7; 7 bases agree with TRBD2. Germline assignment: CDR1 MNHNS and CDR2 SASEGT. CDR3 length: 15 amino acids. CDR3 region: CASSEILAVSYGQYF. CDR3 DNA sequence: TGTGCCAGCAGTGAAATTCTAGCGGTCTCCTACGGGCAGTACTTC.

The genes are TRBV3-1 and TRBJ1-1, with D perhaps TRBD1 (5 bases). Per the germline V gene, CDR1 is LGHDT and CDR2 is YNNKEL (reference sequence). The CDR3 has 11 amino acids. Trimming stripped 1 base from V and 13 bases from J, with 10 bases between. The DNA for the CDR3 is TGTGCCAGCAGCCAAGGGCAGGGCATTTTCTTT. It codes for CASSQGQGIFF.

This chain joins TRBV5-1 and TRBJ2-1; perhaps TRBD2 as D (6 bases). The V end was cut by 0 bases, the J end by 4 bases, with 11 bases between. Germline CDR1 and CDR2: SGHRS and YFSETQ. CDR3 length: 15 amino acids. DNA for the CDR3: TGCGCCAGCAGCTTGGGGACTATAAAGTACAATGAGCAGTTCTTC. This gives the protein CASSLGTIKYNEQFF. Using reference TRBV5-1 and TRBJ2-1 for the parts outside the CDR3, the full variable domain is KAGVTQTPRYLIKTRGQQVTLSCSPISGHRSVSWYQQTPGQGLQFLFEYFSETQRNKGNFPGRFSGRQFSNSRSEMNVSTLELGDSALYLCASSLGTIKYNEQFFGPGTRLTVL.

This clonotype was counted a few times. The CDR3 sequence is CASSEGLAGHNEQFF. CDR3 nucleotide sequence: TGTGCCAGCAGCGAAGGACTAGCGGGACACAATGAGCAGTTCTTC. The chain couples TRBV6-4 to TRBJ2-1; 12 bases map to TRBD2. V dropped 6 bases and J dropped 5; count of bases not matched to a gene: 5. The CDR3 consists of 15 residues. Germline V gene sequence: CDR1 MRHNA, CDR2 SNTAGT.

The CDR3 nucleotides read TGTGCCAGCAGCCAAGGATACAACCCTTCGAACTATGGCTACACCTTC. Translating gives CASSQGYNPSNYGYTF. The gene calls are TRBV4-2 and TRBJ1-2; D remains unclear. Germline values: CDR1 LGHNA, CDR2 YNFKEQ. The ends were cut back, 1 base at V and 2 bases at J, with 14 bases in the middle. The CDR3 sequence is 16 residues long.

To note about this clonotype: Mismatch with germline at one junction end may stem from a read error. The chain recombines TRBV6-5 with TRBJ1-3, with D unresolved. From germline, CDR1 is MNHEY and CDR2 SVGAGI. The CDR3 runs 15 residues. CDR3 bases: TGTGCCAGCAGTCGCCTGGTGAGCTCTGGAAGCACCATATATTTT. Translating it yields CASSRLVSSGSTIYF.

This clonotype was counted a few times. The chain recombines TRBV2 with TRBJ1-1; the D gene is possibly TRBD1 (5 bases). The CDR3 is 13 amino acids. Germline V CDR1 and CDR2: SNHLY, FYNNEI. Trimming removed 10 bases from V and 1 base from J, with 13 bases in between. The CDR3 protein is CAISTGPNTEAFF. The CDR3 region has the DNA TGTGCCATATCCACAGGACCGAACACTGAAGCTTTCTTT. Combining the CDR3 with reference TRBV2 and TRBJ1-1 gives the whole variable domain EPEVTQTPSHQVTQMGQEVILRCVPISNHLYFYWYRQILGQKVEFLVSFYNNEISEKSEIFDDQFSVERPDGSNFTLKIRSTKLEDSAMYFCAISTGPNTEAFFGQGTRLTVV.

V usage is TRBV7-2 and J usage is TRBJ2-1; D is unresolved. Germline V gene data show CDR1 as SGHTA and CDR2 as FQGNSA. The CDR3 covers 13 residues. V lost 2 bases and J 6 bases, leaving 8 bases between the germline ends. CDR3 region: CASSLSALNEQFF. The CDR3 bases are TGTGCCAGCAGCTTATCCGCCCTCAATGAGCAGTTCTTC.

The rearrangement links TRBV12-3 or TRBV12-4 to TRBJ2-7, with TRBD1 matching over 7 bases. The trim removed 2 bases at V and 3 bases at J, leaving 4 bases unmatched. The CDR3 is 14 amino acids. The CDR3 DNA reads TGTGCCAGCAGTTTAACTCGGGACAGCTACGAGCAGTACTTC. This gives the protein CASSLTRDSYEQYF.